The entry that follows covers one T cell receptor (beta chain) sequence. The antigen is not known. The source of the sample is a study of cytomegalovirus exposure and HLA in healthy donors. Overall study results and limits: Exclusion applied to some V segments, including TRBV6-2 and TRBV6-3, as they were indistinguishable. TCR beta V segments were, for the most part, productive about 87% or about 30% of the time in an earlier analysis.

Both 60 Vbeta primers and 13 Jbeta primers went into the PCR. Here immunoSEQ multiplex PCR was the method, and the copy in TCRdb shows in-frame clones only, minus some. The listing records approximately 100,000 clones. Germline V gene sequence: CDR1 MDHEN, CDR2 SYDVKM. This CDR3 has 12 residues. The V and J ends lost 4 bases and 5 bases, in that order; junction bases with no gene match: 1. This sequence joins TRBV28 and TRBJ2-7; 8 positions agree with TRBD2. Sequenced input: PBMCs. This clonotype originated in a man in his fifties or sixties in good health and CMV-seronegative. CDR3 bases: TGTGCCAGCAGTTCGGGGGGGAACGAGCAGTACTTC. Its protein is CASSSGGNEQYF.